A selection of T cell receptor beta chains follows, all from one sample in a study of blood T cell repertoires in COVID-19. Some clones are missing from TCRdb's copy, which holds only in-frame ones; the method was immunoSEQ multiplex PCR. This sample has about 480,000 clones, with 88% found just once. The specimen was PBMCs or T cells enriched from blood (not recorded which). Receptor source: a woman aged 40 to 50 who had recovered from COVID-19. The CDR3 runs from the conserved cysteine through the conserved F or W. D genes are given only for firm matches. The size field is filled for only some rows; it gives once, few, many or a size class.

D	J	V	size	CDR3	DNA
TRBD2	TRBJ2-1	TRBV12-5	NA	CASGFVKREGLLSEQFF	TGTGCTAGTGGTTTTGTAAAGCGGGAGGGCTTACTAAGTGAGCAGTTCTTC
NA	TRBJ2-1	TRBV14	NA	CASSPGTSLFF	TGTGCCAGCAGCCCCGGGACAAGCCTGTTCTTC
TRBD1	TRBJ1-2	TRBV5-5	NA	CASSLIGTGSPPGGYTF	TGTGCCAGCAGCTTGATTGGGACAGGGTCCCCACCAGGTGGCTACACCTTC
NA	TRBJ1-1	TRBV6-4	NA	CASSEVPGWSEAFF	TGTGCCAGCAGTGAGGTCCCAGGATGGTCTGAAGCTTTCTTT
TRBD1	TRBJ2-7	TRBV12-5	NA	CASVMTGGSYEQYF	TGTGCTAGTGTTATGACAGGGGGGTCCTACGAGCAGTACTTC
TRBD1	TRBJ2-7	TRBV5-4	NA	CASSLQTGGPSEQYF	TGTGCCAGCAGCTTGCAGACAGGGGGCCCCTCCGAGCAGTACTTC
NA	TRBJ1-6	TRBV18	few	CASSPKPGLNNSPLHF	TGTGCCAGCTCACCTAAGCCGGGACTTAATAATTCACCCCTCCACTTT
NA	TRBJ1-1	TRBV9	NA	CASSVGGARGTEAFF	TGTGCCAGCAGCGTAGGTGGGGCGCGGGGCACTGAAGCTTTCTTT
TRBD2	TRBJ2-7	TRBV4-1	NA	CASTLVALAGSSYEQYF	TGCGCCAGCACCCTTGTGGCGCTAGCGGGGAGCTCCTACGAGCAGTACTTC
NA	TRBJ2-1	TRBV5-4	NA	CASSRETGANEQFF	TGTGCCAGCAGCCGGGAGACTGGTGCGAATGAGCAGTTCTTC
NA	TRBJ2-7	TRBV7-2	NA	CASSLQGASPYEQYF	TGTGCCAGCAGCTTACAAGGGGCGTCTCCCTACGAGCAGTACTTC
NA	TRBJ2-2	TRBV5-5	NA	CASSLTEYTGELFF	TGTGCCAGCAGCTTGACTGAGTACACCGGGGAGCTGTTTTTT
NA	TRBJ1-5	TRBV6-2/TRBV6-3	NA	CASSHRLEAPNQPQHF	TGTGCCAGCAGTCACAGACTGGAGGCCCCTAATCAGCCCCAGCATTTT
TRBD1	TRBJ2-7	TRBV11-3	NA	CASSPGDGTGVNEQYF	TGTGCCAGCAGCCCAGGTGACGGGACAGGGGTTAACGAGCAGTACTTC
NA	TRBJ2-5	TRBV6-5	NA	CASGIPSTGTQYF	TGTGCCAGCGGCATCCCATCAACAGGGACCCAGTACTTC
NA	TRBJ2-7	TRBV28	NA	CASSLGKAYEQYF	TGTGCCAGCAGTTTAGGCAAAGCCTACGAGCAGTACTTC